Following are 2 T cell receptor beta chains from one sample sequenced in a study of T cell repertoires in cytomegalovirus infection. TCRdb re-analysed the reads in MiXCR, keeping a single row per CDR3 protein. The data hold some 400,000 distinct CDR3 sequences, with roughly 30% observed a single time. Sequenced sample: PBMCs. The receptors were sampled from a human donor in good health (CMV status not recorded). Some clones in this sample may be carry-over from other donors' samples.

Regarding this clonotype: Without the conserved terminal phenylalanine or tryptophan, this CDR3 likely stems from a read error. V gene TRBV7-8 combines with J gene TRBJ2-1, with D perhaps matching TRBD1 (6 bases). There are 21 residues in the CDR3. Looked up from germline, CDR1 is SGHVS and CDR2 is FQNEAQ. V was cut by 4 bases and J by 8 bases, with 36 bases left in between. CDR3 DNA sequence: TGTGCCAGCAGCTCATTAATAAGCGCCAGGACAGCCAAGCAAGGGTACGATGAGCAGTTCTTA. Its translation is CASSSLISARTAKQGYDEQFL.

V and J are TRBV6-2 or TRBV6-3 and TRBJ2-1; the match to TRBD1 covers 10 bases. This CDR3 comprises 15 residues. Trimming at V came to 5 bases and at J to 7 bases, leaving 8 bases not matched to a gene. Germline lookup yields CDR1 MNHEY and CDR2 SVGEGT. In DNA, the CDR3 is TGTGCCAGCAGTACAGCCCGGGACAGGGGAAATGAGCAGTTCTTC. It codes for CASSTARDRGNEQFF.